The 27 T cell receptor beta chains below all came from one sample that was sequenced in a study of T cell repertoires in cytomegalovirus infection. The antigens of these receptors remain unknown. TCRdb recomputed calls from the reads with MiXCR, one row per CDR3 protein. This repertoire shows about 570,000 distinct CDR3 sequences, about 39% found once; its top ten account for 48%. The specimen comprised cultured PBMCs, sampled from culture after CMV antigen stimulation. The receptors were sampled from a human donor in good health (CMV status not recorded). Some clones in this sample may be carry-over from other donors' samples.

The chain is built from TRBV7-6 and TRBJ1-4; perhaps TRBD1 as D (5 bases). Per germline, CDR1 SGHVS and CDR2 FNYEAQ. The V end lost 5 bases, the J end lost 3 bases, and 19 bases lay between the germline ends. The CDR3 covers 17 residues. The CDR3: CASSPRPFAGANEKLFF. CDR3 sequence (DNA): TGTGCCAGCAGCCCCCGTCCTTTCGCGGGGGCTAATGAAAAACTGTTTTTT. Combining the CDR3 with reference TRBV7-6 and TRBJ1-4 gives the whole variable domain GAGVSQSPRYKVTKRGQDVALRCDPISGHVSLYWYRQALGQGPEFLTYFNYEAQQDKSGLPNDRFSAERPEGSISTLTIQRTEQRDSAMYRCASSPRPFAGANEKLFFGSGTQLSVL.

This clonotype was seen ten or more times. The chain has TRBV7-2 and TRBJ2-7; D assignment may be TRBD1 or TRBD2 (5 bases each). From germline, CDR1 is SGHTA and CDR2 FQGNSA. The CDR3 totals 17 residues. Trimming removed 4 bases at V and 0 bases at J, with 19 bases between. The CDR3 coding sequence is TGTGCCAGCAGCTCTGGACCGGAGGTAGGGACCTCCTACGAGCAGTACTTC. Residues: CASSSGPEVGTSYEQYF.

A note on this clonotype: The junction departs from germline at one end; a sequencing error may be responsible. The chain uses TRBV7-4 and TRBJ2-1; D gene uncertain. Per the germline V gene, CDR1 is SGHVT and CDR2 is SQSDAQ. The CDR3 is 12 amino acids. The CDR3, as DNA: TGTGCCAGCAGCTTAGGTGAAAATGAGCAGTTCTTT. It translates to CASSLGENEQFF.

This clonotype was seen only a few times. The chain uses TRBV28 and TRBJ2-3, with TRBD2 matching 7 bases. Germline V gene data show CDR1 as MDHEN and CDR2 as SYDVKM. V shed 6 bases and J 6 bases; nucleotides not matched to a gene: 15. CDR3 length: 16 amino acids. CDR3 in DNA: TGTGCCAGCAGCCCCCCCTGGGCGGGAGCTCGGGATACGCAGTATTTT. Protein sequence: CASSPPWAGARDTQYF.

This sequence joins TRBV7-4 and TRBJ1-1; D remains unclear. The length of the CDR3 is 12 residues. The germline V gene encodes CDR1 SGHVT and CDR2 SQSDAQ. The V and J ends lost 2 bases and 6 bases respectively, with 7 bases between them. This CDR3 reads CASSLMGSEAFF. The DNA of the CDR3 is TGTGCCAGCAGCTTAATGGGTTCTGAAGCTTTCTTT.

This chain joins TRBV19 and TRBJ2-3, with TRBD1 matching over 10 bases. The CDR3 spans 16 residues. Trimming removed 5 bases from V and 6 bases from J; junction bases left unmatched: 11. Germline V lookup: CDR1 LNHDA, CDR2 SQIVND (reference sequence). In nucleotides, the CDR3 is TGTGCCAGTAGTGGGGGGACAGGGGCGAGACTGGATACGCAGTATTTT. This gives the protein CASSGGTGARLDTQYF.

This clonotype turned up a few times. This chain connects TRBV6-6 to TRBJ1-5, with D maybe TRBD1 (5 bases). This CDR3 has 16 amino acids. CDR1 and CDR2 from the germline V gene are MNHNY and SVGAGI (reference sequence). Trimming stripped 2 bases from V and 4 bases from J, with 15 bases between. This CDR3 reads CASSYVQGLRNQPQHF. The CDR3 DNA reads TGTGCCAGCAGTTACGTTCAGGGCTTACGGAATCAGCCCCAGCATTTT.

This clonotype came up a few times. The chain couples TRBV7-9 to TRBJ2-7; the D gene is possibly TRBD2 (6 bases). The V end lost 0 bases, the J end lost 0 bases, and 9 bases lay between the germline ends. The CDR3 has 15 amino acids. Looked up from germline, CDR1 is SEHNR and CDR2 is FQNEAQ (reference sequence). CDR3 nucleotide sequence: TGTGCCAGCAGCTTAGCCGCTAGCGTCTCCTACGAGCAGTACTTC. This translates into CASSLAASVSYEQYF.

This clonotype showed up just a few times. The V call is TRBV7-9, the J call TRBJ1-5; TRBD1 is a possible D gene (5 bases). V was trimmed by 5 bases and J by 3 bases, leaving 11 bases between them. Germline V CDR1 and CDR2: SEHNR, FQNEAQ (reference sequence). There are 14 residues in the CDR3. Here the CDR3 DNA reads TGTGCCAGCAGCCTAGACAGCTTCAATCAGCCCCAGCATTTT. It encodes CASSLDSFNQPQHF. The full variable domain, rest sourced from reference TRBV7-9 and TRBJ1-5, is DTGVSQNPRHKITKRGQNVTFRCDPISEHNRLYWYRQTLGQGPEFLTYFQNEAQLEKSRLLSDRFSAERPKGSFSTLEIQRTEQGDSAMYLCASSLDSFNQPQHFGDGTRLSIL.

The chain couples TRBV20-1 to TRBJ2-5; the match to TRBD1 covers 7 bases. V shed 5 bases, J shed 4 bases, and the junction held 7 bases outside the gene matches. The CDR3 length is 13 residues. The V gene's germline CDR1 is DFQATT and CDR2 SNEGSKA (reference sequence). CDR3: CSALRTGRETQYF. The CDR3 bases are TGCAGTGCTCTCCGGACAGGACGAGAGACCCAGTACTTC.

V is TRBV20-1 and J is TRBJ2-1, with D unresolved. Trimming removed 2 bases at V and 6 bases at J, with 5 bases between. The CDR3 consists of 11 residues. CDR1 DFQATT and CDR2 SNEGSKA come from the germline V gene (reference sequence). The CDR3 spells CSARSGNEQFF. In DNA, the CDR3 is TGCAGTGCTAGAAGTGGCAATGAGCAGTTCTTC.

CDR3 nucleotide sequence: TGTGCCACAGGAAGGGGCTGGGAGCAGTACTTC. The encoded protein is CATGRGWEQYF. The genes are TRBV11-2 and TRBJ2-7; D possibly corresponds to TRBD1 (5 bases). Trimming stripped 10 bases from V and 7 bases from J, with 14 bases between. Germline CDR1 SGHAT, CDR2 FQNNGV. The CDR3 is made up of 11 amino acids.

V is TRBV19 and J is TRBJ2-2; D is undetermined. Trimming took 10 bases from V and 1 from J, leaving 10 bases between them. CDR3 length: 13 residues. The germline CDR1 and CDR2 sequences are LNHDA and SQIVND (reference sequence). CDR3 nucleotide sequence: TGTGCCACAACGAGGCAGAACACCGGGGAGCTGTTTTTT. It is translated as CATTRQNTGELFF. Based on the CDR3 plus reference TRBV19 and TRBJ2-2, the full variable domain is DGGITQSPKYLFRKEGQNVTLSCEQNLNHDAMYWYRQDPGQGLRLIYYSQIVNDFQKGDIAEGYSVSREKKESFPLTVTSAQKNPTAFYLCATTRQNTGELFFGEGSRLTVL.

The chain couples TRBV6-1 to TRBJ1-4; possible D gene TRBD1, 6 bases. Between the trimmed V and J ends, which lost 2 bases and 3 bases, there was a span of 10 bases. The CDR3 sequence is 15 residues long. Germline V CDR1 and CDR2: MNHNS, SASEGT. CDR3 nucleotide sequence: TGTGCCAGCAGTGAAAAGGACAGCGCTAATGAAAAACTGTTTTTT. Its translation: CASSEKDSANEKLFF.

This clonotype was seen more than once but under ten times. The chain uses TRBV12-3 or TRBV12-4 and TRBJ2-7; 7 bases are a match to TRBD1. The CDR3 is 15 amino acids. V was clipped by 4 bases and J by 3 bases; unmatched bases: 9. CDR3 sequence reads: CASSSHSTGNYEQYF. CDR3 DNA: TGTGCCAGCAGTTCCCACTCGACAGGGAACTACGAGCAGTACTTC.

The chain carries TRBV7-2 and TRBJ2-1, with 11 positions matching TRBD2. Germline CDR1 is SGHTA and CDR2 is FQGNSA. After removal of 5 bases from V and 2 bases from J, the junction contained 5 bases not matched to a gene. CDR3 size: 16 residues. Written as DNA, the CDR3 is TGTGCCAGCAGCCCTATTAGCGGGAGGGCCTACAATGAGCAGTTCTTC. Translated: CASSPISGRAYNEQFF.

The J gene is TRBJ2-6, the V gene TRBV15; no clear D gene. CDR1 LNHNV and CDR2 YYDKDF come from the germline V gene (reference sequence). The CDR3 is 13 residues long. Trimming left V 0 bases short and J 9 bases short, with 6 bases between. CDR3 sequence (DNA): TGTGCCACCAGCAGAGAAGGGTTCAACGTCCTGACTTTC. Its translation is CATSREGFNVLTF.

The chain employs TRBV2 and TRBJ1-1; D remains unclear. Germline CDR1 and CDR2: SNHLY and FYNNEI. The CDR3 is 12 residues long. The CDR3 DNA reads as TGTGCGGAGGAGGGTCCGGGCACTGAAGCTTTCTTT. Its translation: CAEEGPGTEAFF.

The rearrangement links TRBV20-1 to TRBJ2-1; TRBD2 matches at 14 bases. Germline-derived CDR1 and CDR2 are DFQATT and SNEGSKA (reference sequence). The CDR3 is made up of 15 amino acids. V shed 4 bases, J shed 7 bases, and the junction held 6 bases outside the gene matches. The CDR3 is CSAKTGTSGSNEQFF. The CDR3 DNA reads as TGCAGTGCTAAGACCGGGACTAGCGGGAGTAATGAGCAGTTCTTC.

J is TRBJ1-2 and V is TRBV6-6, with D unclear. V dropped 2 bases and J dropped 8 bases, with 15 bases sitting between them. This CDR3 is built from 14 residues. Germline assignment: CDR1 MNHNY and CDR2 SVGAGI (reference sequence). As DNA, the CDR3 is TGTGCCAGCAGTTACGAGGGCACCCGGTGGGGCTACACCTTC. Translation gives CASSYEGTRWGYTF.

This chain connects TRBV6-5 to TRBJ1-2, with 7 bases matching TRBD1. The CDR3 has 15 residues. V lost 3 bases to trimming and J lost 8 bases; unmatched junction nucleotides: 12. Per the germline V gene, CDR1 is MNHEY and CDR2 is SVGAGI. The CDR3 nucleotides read TGTGCCAGCAGTTATTGGGACAGTGATATATGGGGCTACACCTTC. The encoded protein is CASSYWDSDIWGYTF.

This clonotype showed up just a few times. The CDR3 protein is CSAKRGRATDTQYF. In nucleotides, the CDR3 is TGCAGTGCGAAACGTGGGAGGGCCACAGATACGCAGTATTTT. V and J are TRBV20-1 and TRBJ2-3; 7 positions agree with TRBD2. CDR3 length: 14 residues. V lost 6 bases to trimming and J lost 2 bases; unmatched junction nucleotides: 8. In germline, CDR1 is DFQATT, CDR2 SNEGSKA (reference sequence).

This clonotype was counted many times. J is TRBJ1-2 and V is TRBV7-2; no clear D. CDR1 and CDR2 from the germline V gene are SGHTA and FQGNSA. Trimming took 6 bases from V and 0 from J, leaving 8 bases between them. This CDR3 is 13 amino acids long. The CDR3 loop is CASSQSTNYGYTF. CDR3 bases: TGTGCCAGCAGTCAATCCACTAACTATGGCTACACCTTC.

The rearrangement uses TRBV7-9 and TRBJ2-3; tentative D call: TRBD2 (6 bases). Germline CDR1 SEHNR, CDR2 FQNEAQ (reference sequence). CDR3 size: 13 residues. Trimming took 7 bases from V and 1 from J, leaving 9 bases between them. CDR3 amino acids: CASTTGGTDTQYF. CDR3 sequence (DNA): TGTGCCAGCACCACGGGGGGCACAGATACGCAGTATTTT. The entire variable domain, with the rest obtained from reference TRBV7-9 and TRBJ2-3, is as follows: DTGVSQNPRHKITKRGQNVTFRCDPISEHNRLYWYRQTLGQGPEFLTYFQNEAQLEKSRLLSDRFSAERPKGSFSTLEIQRTEQGDSAMYLCASTTGGTDTQYFGPGTRLTVL.

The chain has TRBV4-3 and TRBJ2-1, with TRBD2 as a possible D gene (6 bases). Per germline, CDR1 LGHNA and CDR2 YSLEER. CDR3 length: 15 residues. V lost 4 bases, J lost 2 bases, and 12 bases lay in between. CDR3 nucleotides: TGCGCCAGCAGCCTATTGGACTATCCCTACAATGAGCAGTTCTTC. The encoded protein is CASSLLDYPYNEQFF.

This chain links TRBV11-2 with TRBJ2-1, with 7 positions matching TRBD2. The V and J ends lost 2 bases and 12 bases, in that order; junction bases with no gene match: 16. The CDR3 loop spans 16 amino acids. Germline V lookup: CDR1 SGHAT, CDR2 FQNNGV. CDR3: CASSLFESGGEGGQFF. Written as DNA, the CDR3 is TGTGCCAGCAGCTTATTCGAAAGCGGAGGGGAGGGTGGGCAGTTCTTC.

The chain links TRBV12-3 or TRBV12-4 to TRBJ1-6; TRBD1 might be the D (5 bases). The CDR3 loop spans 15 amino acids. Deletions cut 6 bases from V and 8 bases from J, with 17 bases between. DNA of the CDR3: TGTGCCAGCAGCCCGGGAGGGGCTGGGGATTCACCCCTCCACTTT. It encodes CASSPGGAGDSPLHF.